This T cell receptor beta chain was documented in a study of T-cell reconstitution after alpha-beta-depleted transplantation in children. Overall study findings and caveats: Surviving recipient T cells and intrathymic progenitors accounted for some patients' high TCRbeta diversity at day 60. About two months after transplant, alpha-beta T cells reportedly came from several hundred expanded graft clones. A year post-transplant, T-cell counts and diversity derived mostly from newly produced T cells.

TCRbeta library construction was performed incorporating unique molecular identifiers. TCRdb independently ran MiXCR on the PCR reads; one entry per CDR3 protein. The repertoire holds over 200,000 distinct CDR3 sequences, with roughly 18% as singletons. This clonotype was seen many times. Its antigen is undetermined. The sequence was collected from a male patient aged 2 to 10 who had a stem cell transplant for acute lymphoblastic leukemia, so the T cells may come from the graft donor. The sample was PBMCs, mostly from graft donor cells, taken 360 days after TCRalphabeta/CD19-depleted stem cell transplant.

CDR3 nucleotides: TGCGCCAGCAGCAGCCTGGACAGGGGCCTTATCAATGAGCAGTTCTTC. Its protein product is CASSSLDRGLINEQFF. This rearrangement joins TRBV5-1 to TRBJ2-1, with 9 bases that match TRBD1. CDR3 length: 16 amino acids. Germline V gives CDR1 SGHRS, CDR2 YFSETQ. The trim removed 4 bases at V and 6 bases at J, leaving 11 bases unmatched.